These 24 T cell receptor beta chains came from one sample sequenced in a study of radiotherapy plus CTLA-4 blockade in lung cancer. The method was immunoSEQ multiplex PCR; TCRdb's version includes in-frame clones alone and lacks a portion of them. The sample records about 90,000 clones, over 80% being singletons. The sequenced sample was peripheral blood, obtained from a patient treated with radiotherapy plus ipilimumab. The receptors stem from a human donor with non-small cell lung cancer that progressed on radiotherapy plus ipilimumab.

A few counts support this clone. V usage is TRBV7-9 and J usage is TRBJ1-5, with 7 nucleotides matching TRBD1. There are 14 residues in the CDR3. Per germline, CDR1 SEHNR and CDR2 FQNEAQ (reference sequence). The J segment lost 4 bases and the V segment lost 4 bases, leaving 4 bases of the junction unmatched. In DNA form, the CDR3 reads TGTGCCAGCAGCTCGGGACAGCTTAATCAGCCCCAGCATTTT. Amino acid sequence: CASSSGQLNQPQHF.

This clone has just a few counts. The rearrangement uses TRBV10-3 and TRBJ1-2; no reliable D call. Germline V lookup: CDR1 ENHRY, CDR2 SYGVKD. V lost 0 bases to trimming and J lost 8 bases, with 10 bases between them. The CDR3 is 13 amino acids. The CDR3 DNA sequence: TGTGCCATCAGTGAGTCTTTCTTACTGGGCTACACCTTC. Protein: CAISESFLLGYTF.

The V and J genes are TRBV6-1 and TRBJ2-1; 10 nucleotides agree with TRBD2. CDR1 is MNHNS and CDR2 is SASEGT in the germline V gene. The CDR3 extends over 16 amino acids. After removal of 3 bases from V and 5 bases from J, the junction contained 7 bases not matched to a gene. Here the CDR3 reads CASSDPSGGADNEQFF. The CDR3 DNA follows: TGTGCCAGCAGTGATCCGAGCGGGGGGGCCGACAATGAGCAGTTCTTC.

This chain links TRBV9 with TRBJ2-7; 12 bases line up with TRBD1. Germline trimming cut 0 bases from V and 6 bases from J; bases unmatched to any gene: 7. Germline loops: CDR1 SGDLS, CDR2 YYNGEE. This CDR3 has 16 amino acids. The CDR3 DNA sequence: TGTGCCAGCAGCGTAGGTCTAGGGGGACAGGGGGCCGAGCAGTACTTC. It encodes CASSVGLGGQGAEQYF.

The CDR3 nucleotides are TGTGCCAGCAGTATAGGGGTCTCCTATGGCTACACCTTC. Its protein product is CASSIGVSYGYTF. This rearrangement joins TRBV7-2 to TRBJ1-2, with D tentatively TRBD1 (5 bases). Trimming cost V 6 bases and J 4 bases, with 12 bases left between them. The germline V gene has CDR1 SGHTA and CDR2 FQGNSA. The CDR3 has 13 amino acids.

The DNA of the CDR3 is TGTGCCATCAGCGGACACCCCTACGAGCAGTACTTC. Translated, it gives CAISGHPYEQYF. V is TRBV10-3 and J is TRBJ2-7, with a tentative D call TRBD1 (5 bases). Germline-derived CDR1 and CDR2 are ENHRY and SYGVKD. Trimming took off 6 bases at V and 2 bases at J, with 8 bases between the two ends. This CDR3 comprises 12 residues.

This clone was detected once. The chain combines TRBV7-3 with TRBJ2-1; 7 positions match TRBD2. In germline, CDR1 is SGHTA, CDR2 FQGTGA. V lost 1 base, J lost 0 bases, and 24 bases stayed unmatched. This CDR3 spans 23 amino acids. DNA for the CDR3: TGTGCCAGCAGCTTAAGTGGCCCGCTGGCGGGAGTAGTTTCGGAAAGCTCCTACAATGAGCAGTTCTTC. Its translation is CASSLSGPLAGVVSESSYNEQFF.

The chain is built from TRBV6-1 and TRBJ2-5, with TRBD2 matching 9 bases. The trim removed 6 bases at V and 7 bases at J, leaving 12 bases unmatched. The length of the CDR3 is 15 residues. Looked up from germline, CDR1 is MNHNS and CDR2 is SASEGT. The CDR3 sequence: CASSPGGGGAGTQYF. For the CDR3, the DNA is TGTGCCAGCAGCCCCGGGGGCGGGGGGGCTGGGACCCAGTACTTC.

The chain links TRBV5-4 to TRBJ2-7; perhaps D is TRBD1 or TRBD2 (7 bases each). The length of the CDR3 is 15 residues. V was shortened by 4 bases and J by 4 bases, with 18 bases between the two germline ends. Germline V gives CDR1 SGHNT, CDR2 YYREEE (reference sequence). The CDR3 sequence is CASSDATRGGYEQYF. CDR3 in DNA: TGTGCCAGCAGCGACGCTACCAGGGGGGGATACGAGCAGTACTTC.

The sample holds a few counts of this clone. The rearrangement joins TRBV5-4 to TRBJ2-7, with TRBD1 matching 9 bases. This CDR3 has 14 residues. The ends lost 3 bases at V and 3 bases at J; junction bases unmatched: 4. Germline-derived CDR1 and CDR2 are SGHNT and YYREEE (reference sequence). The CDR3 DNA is TGTGCCAGCAGCTGGGGGACAGGGAGCTACGAGCAGTACTTC. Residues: CASSWGTGSYEQYF.

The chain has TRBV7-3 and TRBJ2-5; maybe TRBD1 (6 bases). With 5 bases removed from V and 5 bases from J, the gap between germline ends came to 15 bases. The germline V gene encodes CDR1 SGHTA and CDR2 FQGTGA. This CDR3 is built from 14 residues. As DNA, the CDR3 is TGTGCCAGCAGCCTCGGTGGGGGCGGGGAGACCCAGTACTTC. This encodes CASSLGGGGETQYF.

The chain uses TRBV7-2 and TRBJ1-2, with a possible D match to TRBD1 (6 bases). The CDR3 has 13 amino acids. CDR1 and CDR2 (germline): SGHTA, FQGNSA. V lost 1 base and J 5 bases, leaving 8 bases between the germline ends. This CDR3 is CASSLEQGYGYTF. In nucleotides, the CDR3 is TGTGCCAGCAGCTTAGAACAGGGTTATGGCTACACCTTC.

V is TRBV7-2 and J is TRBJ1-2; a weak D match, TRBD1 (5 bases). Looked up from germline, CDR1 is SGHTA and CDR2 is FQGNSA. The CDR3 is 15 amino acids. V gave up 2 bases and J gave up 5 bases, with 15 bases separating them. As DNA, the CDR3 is TGTGCCAGCAGCTTATCATCCCTGGGGACTTATGGCTACACCTTC. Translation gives CASSLSSLGTYGYTF. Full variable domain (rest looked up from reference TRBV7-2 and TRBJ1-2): GAGVSQSPSNKVTEKGKDVELRCDPISGHTALYWYRQSLGQGLEFLIYFQGNSAPDKSGLPSDRFSAERTGGSVSTLTIQRTQQEDSAVYLCASSLSSLGTYGYTFGSGTRLTVV.

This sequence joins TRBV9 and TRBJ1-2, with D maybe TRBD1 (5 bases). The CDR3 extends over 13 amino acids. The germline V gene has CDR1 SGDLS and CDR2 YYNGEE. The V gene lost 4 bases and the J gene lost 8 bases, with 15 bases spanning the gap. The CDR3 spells CASSPGTSEGYTF. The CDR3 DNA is TGTGCCAGCAGCCCGGGGACTAGCGAGGGCTACACCTTC.

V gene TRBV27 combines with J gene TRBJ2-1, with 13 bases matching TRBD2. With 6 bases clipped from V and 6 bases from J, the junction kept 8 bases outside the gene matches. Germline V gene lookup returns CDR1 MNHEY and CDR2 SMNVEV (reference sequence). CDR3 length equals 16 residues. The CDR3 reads CASSPLAGGGRNEQFF. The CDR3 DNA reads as TGTGCCAGCAGCCCACTAGCGGGAGGGGGGCGCAATGAGCAGTTCTTC.

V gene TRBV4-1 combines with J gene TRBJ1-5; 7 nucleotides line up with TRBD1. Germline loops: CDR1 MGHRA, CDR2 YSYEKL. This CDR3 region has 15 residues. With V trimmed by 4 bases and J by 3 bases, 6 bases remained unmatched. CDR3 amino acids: CASSLGQAVNQPQHF. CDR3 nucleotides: TGCGCCAGCAGCCTAGGACAGGCCGTCAATCAGCCCCAGCATTTT.

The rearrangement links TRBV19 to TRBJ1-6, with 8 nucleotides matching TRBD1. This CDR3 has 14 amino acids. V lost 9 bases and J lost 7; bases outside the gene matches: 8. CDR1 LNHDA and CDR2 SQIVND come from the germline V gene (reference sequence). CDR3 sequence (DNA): TGTGCCAGCAGGGGACAGGTCTCGAATTCACCCCTCCACTTT. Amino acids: CASRGQVSNSPLHF.

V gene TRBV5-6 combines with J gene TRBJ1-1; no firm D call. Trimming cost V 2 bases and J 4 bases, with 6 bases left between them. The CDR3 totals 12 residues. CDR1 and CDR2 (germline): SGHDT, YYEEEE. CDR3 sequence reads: CASSFGTTEAFF. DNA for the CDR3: TGTGCCAGCAGCTTCGGTACCACTGAAGCTTTCTTT.

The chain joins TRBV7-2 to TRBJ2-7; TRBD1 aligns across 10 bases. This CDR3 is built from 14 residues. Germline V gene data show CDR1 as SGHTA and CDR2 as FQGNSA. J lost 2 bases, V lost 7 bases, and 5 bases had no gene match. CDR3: CASNPGTGAYEQYF. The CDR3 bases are TGTGCCAGCAATCCCGGGACAGGGGCCTACGAGCAGTACTTC.

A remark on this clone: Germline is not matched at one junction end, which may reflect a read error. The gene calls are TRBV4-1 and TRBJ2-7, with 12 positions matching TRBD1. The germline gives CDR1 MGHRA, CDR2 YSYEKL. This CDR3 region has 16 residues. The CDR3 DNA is TGTGCCAGCAGCCAAGGGACAGGGGGCGCCCCTTACGAGCAGTACTTC. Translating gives CASSQGTGGAPYEQYF.

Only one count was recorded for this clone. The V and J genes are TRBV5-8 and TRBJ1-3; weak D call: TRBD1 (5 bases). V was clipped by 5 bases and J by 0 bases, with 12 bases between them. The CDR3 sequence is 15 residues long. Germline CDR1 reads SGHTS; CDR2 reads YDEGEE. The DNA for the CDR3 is TGTGCCAGCAGACCCGGGACCTACTCTGGAAACACCATATATTTT. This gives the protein CASRPGTYSGNTIYF. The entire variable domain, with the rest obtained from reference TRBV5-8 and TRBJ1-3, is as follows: EAGVTQSPTHLIKTRGQQATLRCSPISGHTSVYWYQQALGLGLQFLLWYDEGEERNRGNFPPRFSGRQFPNYSSELNVNALELEDSALYLCASRPGTYSGNTIYFGEGSWLTVV.

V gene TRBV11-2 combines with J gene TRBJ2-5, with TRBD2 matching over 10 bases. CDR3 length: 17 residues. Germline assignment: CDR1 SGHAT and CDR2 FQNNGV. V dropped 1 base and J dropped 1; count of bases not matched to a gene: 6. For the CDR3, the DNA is TGTGCCAGCAGCTTAGGATTGCTAGCGGGGGCCCAAGAGACCCAGTACTTC. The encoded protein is CASSLGLLAGAQETQYF.

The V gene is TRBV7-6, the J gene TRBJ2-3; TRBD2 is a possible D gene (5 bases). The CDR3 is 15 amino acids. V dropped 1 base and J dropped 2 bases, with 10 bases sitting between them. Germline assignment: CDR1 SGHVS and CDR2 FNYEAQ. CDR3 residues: CASSLGPGDTDTQYF. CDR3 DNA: TGTGCCAGCAGCTTAGGCCCCGGGGACACAGATACGCAGTATTTT.

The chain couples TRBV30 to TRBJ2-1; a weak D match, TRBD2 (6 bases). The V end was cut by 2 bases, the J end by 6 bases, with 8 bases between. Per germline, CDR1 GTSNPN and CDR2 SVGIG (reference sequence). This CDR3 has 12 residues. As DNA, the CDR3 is TGTGCCTGGAGTTTGGGGGGCAATGAGCAGTTCTTC. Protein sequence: CAWSLGGNEQFF.